This entry lists 25 T cell receptor beta chains sequenced from one sample in a study of cytomegalovirus exposure and HLA in healthy donors. The data were produced by immunoSEQ multiplex PCR, yet TCRdb's version contains in-frame clones alone and is incomplete. In the table there are approximately 220,000 clones, around nine tenths of which are singletons. Sequencing was done on a sample of PBMCs. The receptors originated from a man aged 18 to 35 in good health and CMV-seronegative.

The chain recombines TRBV9 with TRBJ2-1, with 7 bases that match TRBD2. The CDR3 runs 15 residues. V shed 0 bases and J 6 bases; nucleotides not matched to a gene: 6. Germline-derived CDR1 and CDR2 are SGDLS and YYNGEE. Here the CDR3 DNA reads TGTGCCAGCAGCGTAGAAGCGGGAACGTTCAATGAGCAGTTCTTC. The encoded protein is CASSVEAGTFNEQFF.

The table lists this clone with a few counts. The V call is TRBV7-9, the J call TRBJ1-2, with a tentative D call TRBD1 (5 bases). CDR3 size: 13 residues. V lost 5 bases to trimming and J lost 8 bases, with 15 bases between them. The germline CDR1 and CDR2 sequences are SEHNR and FQNEAQ (reference sequence). The CDR3 protein is CASSPPGHRGYTF. The CDR3 bases are TGTGCCAGCAGCCCGCCCGGACATCGCGGCTACACCTTC. Based on the CDR3 plus reference TRBV7-9 and TRBJ1-2, the full variable domain is DTGVSQNPRHKITKRGQNVTFRCDPISEHNRLYWYRQTLGQGPEFLTYFQNEAQLEKSRLLSDRFSAERPKGSFSTLEIQRTEQGDSAMYLCASSPPGHRGYTFGSGTRLTVV.

The DNA of the CDR3 is TGCGCCAGCAGTGCGGGTGAGGGCGAAGCTTTCTTT. It codes for CASSAGEGEAFF. The chain combines TRBV10-1 with TRBJ1-1; D ambiguous. This CDR3 has 12 amino acids. Per the germline V gene, CDR1 is WNHNN and CDR2 is SYGVQD (reference sequence). V lost 4 bases and J 8 bases, leaving 11 bases between the germline ends.

The J gene is TRBJ2-3, the V gene TRBV10-2; the D gene is possibly TRBD2 (5 bases). Per the germline V gene, CDR1 is WSHSY and CDR2 is SAAADI. The length of the CDR3 is 14 residues. V was clipped by 3 bases and J by 5 bases, with 12 bases between them. CDR3 in DNA: TGCGCCAGCAGTGAACTAGAGTCGGAAGATACGCAGTATTTT. This encodes CASSELESEDTQYF.

The chain links TRBV11-2 to TRBJ2-3, with TRBD2 matching 10 bases. V dropped 6 bases and J dropped 0; count of bases not matched to a gene: 9. The CDR3 consists of 17 residues. Germline V gene lookup returns CDR1 SGHAT and CDR2 FQNNGV. The DNA for the CDR3 is TGTGCCAGCAGGGGACTAGCGAGGTTACTTAGCACAGATACGCAGTATTTT. As protein: CASRGLARLLSTDTQYF.

This clone was counted a single time. The gene calls are TRBV5-4 and TRBJ2-5, with TRBD1 matching 9 bases. The CDR3 is 16 residues long. The V gene end was trimmed by 3 bases and the J gene end by 7 bases; junction bases not matched to a gene: 13. Per the germline V gene, CDR1 is SGHNT and CDR2 is YYREEE (reference sequence). CDR3: CASSSLTGGITGTQYF. CDR3 nucleotide sequence: TGTGCCAGCAGCTCACTGACAGGGGGAATAACAGGGACCCAGTACTTC.

V usage is TRBV7-2 and J usage is TRBJ1-2; 9 bases are shared with TRBD1. V lost 5 bases to trimming and J lost 4 bases; unmatched junction nucleotides: 2. CDR3 size: 13 residues. The germline gives CDR1 SGHTA, CDR2 FQGNSA. The CDR3 loop reads CASSTGGAYGYTF. The CDR3 nucleotides read TGTGCCAGCAGCACAGGGGGCGCCTATGGCTACACCTTC. Looking up the rest from reference TRBV7-2 and TRBJ1-2 gives the full variable domain: GAGVSQSPSNKVTEKGKDVELRCDPISGHTALYWYRQSLGQGLEFLIYFQGNSAPDKSGLPSDRFSAERTGGSVSTLTIQRTQQEDSAVYLCASSTGGAYGYTFGSGTRLTVV.

The rearrangement uses TRBV7-2 and TRBJ2-5, with D perhaps TRBD2 (6 bases). Germline V lookup: CDR1 SGHTA, CDR2 FQGNSA. This CDR3 is 14 amino acids long. V was pared by 1 base and J by 5 bases, with 11 bases between. The CDR3 reads CASSLGSGRETQYF. DNA of the CDR3: TGTGCCAGCAGCTTAGGGTCAGGGAGGGAGACCCAGTACTTC.

This chain connects TRBV19 to TRBJ1-5; D gene unclear. CDR1 is LNHDA, CDR2 SQIVND, per germline (reference sequence). Between the trimmed V and J ends, which lost 2 bases and 2 bases, there was a span of 10 bases. This CDR3 is 15 amino acids long. CDR3 amino acids: CASSISGRGNQPQHF. CDR3 in DNA: TGTGCCAGTAGTATAAGTGGCCGGGGCAATCAGCCCCAGCATTTT.

The genes are TRBV9 and TRBJ2-3; perhaps TRBD1 as D (5 bases). CDR1 is SGDLS and CDR2 is YYNGEE in the germline V gene. This CDR3 spans 16 amino acids. V was trimmed by 2 bases and J by 2 bases, leaving 15 bases between them. CDR3 coding DNA: TGTGCCAGCAGCGTCCAAGGGGCCACGCACACAGATACGCAGTATTTT. Its protein product is CASSVQGATHTDTQYF.

The genes are TRBV19 and TRBJ1-1, with D tentatively TRBD1 (6 bases). Between the trimmed V and J ends, which lost 7 bases and 4 bases, there was a span of 19 bases. The CDR3 runs to 15 residues. Per germline, CDR1 LNHDA and CDR2 SQIVND (reference sequence). The CDR3 loop is CASMDRGGEGTEAFF. The CDR3 DNA is TGTGCCAGTATGGACCGGGGGGGCGAGGGCACTGAAGCTTTCTTT.

The chain employs TRBV6-6 and TRBJ1-5; a possible D gene is TRBD1 (6 bases). The V end lost 6 bases, the J end lost 8 bases, and 17 bases lay between the germline ends. Germline values: CDR1 MNHNY, CDR2 SVGAGI (reference sequence). The CDR3 length is 14 residues. CDR3 nucleotide sequence: TGTGCCAGCAGCCGGACAGACAGAACTGAGCCCCAGCATTTT. Translating gives CASSRTDRTEPQHF.

The CDR3 sequence: CASSVDVATYNEQFF. CDR3 sequence (DNA): TGTGCCAGCAGCGTAGATGTAGCTACCTACAATGAGCAGTTCTTC. This sequence joins TRBV9 and TRBJ2-1; D unresolved. Germline-derived CDR1 and CDR2 are SGDLS and YYNGEE. This CDR3 is built from 15 residues. V was clipped by 0 bases and J by 2 bases, with 9 bases between them.

The sample holds a few counts of this clone. The chain links TRBV5-1 to TRBJ1-5; 7 nucleotides agree with TRBD1. The germline V gene encodes CDR1 SGHRS and CDR2 YFSETQ. CDR3 length equals 14 residues. Trimming at V came to 4 bases and at J to 6 bases, leaving 7 bases not matched to a gene. Here the CDR3 reads CASSGTGDGQPQHF. Written as DNA, the CDR3 is TGCGCCAGCAGCGGAACAGGGGACGGTCAGCCCCAGCATTTT. Full variable domain (missing parts from reference TRBV5-1 and TRBJ1-5): KAGVTQTPRYLIKTRGQQVTLSCSPISGHRSVSWYQQTPGQGLQFLFEYFSETQRNKGNFPGRFSGRQFSNSRSEMNVSTLELGDSALYLCASSGTGDGQPQHFGDGTRLSIL.

V gene TRBV2 combines with J gene TRBJ2-1; no definite D call. Trimming shortened V by 7 bases and J by 6 bases, and 13 bases separated the two germline ends. Looked up from germline, CDR1 is SNHLY and CDR2 is FYNNEI. The CDR3 has 13 residues. Here the CDR3 DNA reads TGTGCCAGCACCTATCCTAACGGCAATGAGCAGTTCTTC. Amino acid sequence: CASTYPNGNEQFF.

The chain combines TRBV6-1 with TRBJ2-1, with D tentatively TRBD1 (5 bases). The germline gives CDR1 MNHNS, CDR2 SASEGT. V shed 7 bases and J shed 8 bases, with 12 bases lying between them. The CDR3 loop spans 12 amino acids. CDR3 sequence (DNA): TGTGCCAGCAATGGGGCTAGGGATGAGCAGTTCTTC. It translates to CASNGARDEQFF.

The chain has TRBV5-1 and TRBJ1-2; no definite D call. Germline loops: CDR1 SGHRS, CDR2 YFSETQ. V lost 2 bases and J lost 4, with 12 bases in between. The CDR3 contains 14 residues. The CDR3: CASSLKDSSYGYTF. The CDR3 coding sequence is TGCGCCAGCAGCTTAAAAGACTCGAGCTATGGCTACACCTTC.

In DNA, the CDR3 is TGTGCCAGTTCGGACAGGTACGGCGAGCAGTACTTC. This gives the protein CASSDRYGEQYF. The chain is built from TRBV28 and TRBJ2-7; 7 bases fit TRBD1. Germline V lookup: CDR1 MDHEN, CDR2 SYDVKM. Trimming removed 9 bases from V and 6 bases from J; junction bases left unmatched: 8. The CDR3 totals 12 residues.

In its sample, this clone was seen a few times. The chain joins TRBV30 to TRBJ2-4, with 7 positions matching TRBD2. V was clipped by 2 bases and J by 0 bases; unmatched bases: 13. CDR1 is GTSNPN and CDR2 is SVGIG in the germline V gene (reference sequence). This CDR3 comprises 18 residues. The CDR3 sequence: CAWSRLYGAGLAKNIQYF. DNA for the CDR3: TGTGCCTGGAGTCGGCTCTATGGAGCGGGGTTAGCCAAAAACATTCAGTACTTC.

The chain carries TRBV6-1 and TRBJ1-6, with D uncertain. The CDR3 extends over 13 amino acids. V gave up 2 bases and J gave up 14 bases, with 13 bases separating them. Looked up from germline, CDR1 is MNHNS and CDR2 is SASEGT. CDR3 loop: CASSELRSMSLHF. The DNA of the CDR3 is TGTGCCAGCAGTGAATTGAGGAGCATGTCCCTCCACTTT.

The chain is built from TRBV6-5 and TRBJ2-3; 7 bases are a match to TRBD2. V lost 2 bases and J lost 1; bases outside the gene matches: 3. The CDR3 sequence is 15 residues long. Germline V gene data show CDR1 as MNHEY and CDR2 as SVGAGI. The CDR3 protein is CASSYVLARTDTQYF. The CDR3, as DNA: TGTGCCAGCAGTTACGTACTAGCGCGCACAGATACGCAGTATTTT.

The chain recombines TRBV27 with TRBJ1-6; D gene uncertain. The germline V gene encodes CDR1 MNHEY and CDR2 SMNVEV (reference sequence). The CDR3 consists of 12 residues. Deletions cut 4 bases from V and 14 bases from J, with 12 bases between. The CDR3 sequence: CASSWTAGTLHF. The CDR3 DNA follows: TGTGCCAGCAGTTGGACCGCGGGGACCCTCCACTTT.

As to this clone: The junction and the germline gene differ at one end; a read error may be behind it. The rearrangement links TRBV6-5 to TRBJ2-1; 8 bases are shared with TRBD1. The CDR3 is 12 amino acids. Germline V gene data show CDR1 as MNHEY and CDR2 as SVGAGI. CDR3 sequence (DNA): TGTGCCACCGGACAGGGTTACACTGAGCAGTTCTTC. Its translation is CATGQGYTEQFF.

This chain links TRBV5-6 with TRBJ2-7; maybe TRBD2 (6 bases). The CDR3 totals 13 residues. The germline CDR1 and CDR2 sequences are SGHDT and YYEEEE. Trimming pared 3 bases from V and 6 bases from J, leaving 13 bases between. The CDR3 region is CASSSGDFLEQYF. The CDR3 DNA follows: TGTGCCAGCAGCTCGGGGGACTTCCTCGAGCAGTACTTC.

The chain recombines TRBV27 with TRBJ2-1; 13 bases map to TRBD2. This CDR3 is 13 amino acids long. CDR1 MNHEY and CDR2 SMNVEV come from the germline V gene (reference sequence). J gave up 8 bases and V 8 bases, and 3 bases lay outside the gene matches. This chain's CDR3 is CASRGLAGDEQFF. The CDR3, as DNA: TGTGCCAGCCGCGGACTAGCGGGAGATGAGCAGTTCTTC.